The 20 T cell receptor beta chains listed next were all sequenced from one sample in a study of blood T cell repertoires in COVID-19. The assay was immunoSEQ multiplex PCR, and TCRdb's table has in-frame clones only and misses some. The repertoire has approximately 280,000 clones, 70% to 90% of them found once; the top ten carry about 11%. Material for sequencing was peripheral blood. The receptors come from a woman aged 65 to 85 with acute or convalescent COVID-19.

This clone was found a few times. The chain has TRBV7-8 and TRBJ1-3; D is unclear. Germline CDR1 reads SGHVS; CDR2 reads FQNEAQ. Trimming cost V 5 bases and J 0 bases, with 23 bases left between them. This CDR3 has 19 residues. The CDR3 is CASSVGYRTGPDSGNTIYF. The CDR3 DNA reads as TGTGCCAGCAGCGTAGGGTACCGGACTGGCCCAGACTCTGGAAACACCATATATTTT.

This sequence joins TRBV19 and TRBJ1-1, with D unclear. This CDR3 is built from 14 residues. With 5 bases removed from V and 4 bases from J, the gap between germline ends came to 14 bases. Germline assignment: CDR1 LNHDA and CDR2 SQIVND (reference sequence). CDR3 loop: CASSATRSGTEAFF. CDR3 bases: TGTGCCAGTAGTGCCACCCGTAGCGGCACTGAAGCTTTCTTT.

V usage is TRBV30 and J usage is TRBJ1-2, with D unclear. In germline, CDR1 is GTSNPN, CDR2 SVGIG (reference sequence). V was trimmed by 7 bases and J by 8 bases, leaving 17 bases between them. The CDR3 contains 12 residues. For the CDR3, the DNA is TGTGCCTTGACCCGACTCAAAGGAGGCTACACCTTC. Amino acids: CALTRLKGGYTF.

The genes are TRBV2 and TRBJ2-7; 7 bases fit TRBD1. Germline trimming cut 6 bases from V and 6 bases from J; bases unmatched to any gene: 8. Germline values: CDR1 SNHLY, CDR2 FYNNEI. The CDR3 sequence is 13 residues long. The CDR3 nucleotides read TGTGCCAGCAGAAGGACAGGTAACTTCGAGCAGTACTTC. Translation: CASRRTGNFEQYF.

The V gene is TRBV7-9, the J gene TRBJ2-7; D ambiguous. Looked up from germline, CDR1 is SEHNR and CDR2 is FQNEAQ (reference sequence). V lost 4 bases, J lost 2 bases, and 3 bases lay in between. The CDR3 consists of 11 residues. CDR3 protein: CASSYTYEQYF. The CDR3 nucleotides are TGTGCCAGCAGCTACACCTACGAGCAGTACTTC.

This clone was seen just once. V is TRBV7-6 and J is TRBJ1-2; D possibly corresponds to TRBD1 (5 bases). Germline CDR1 is SGHVS and CDR2 is FNYEAQ. Trimming took 0 bases from V and 5 from J, leaving 19 bases between them. The CDR3 length is 17 residues. The CDR3 nucleotides are TGTGCCAGCAGCTTAGCTCCAAGCATGGGGGGTCGGTATGGCTACACCTTC. Translated: CASSLAPSMGGRYGYTF. The full variable domain, completed using reference TRBV7-6 and TRBJ1-2, is GAGVSQSPRYKVTKRGQDVALRCDPISGHVSLYWYRQALGQGPEFLTYFNYEAQQDKSGLPNDRFSAERPEGSISTLTIQRTEQRDSAMYRCASSLAPSMGGRYGYTFGSGTRLTVV.

The chain is built from TRBV19 and TRBJ2-3; TRBD2 matches 7 bases. There are 13 residues in the CDR3. Trimming cost V 9 bases and J 2 bases; bases outside gene matches: 5. The germline CDR1 and CDR2 sequences are LNHDA and SQIVND (reference sequence). In DNA, the CDR3 is TGTGCCAGCACAGCGGGAACCACAGATACGCAGTATTTT. This codes for CASTAGTTDTQYF.

The chain has TRBV5-6 and TRBJ2-7, with D possibly TRBD2 on 6 matching bases. The CDR3 consists of 13 residues. Per germline, CDR1 SGHDT and CDR2 YYEEEE. Between the trimmed V and J ends, which lost 3 bases and 5 bases, there was a span of 12 bases. CDR3 nucleotide sequence: TGTGCCAGCAGCTGGGGGGTAAGGGACGAGCAGTACTTC. Translation: CASSWGVRDEQYF.

The rearrangement joins TRBV5-1 to TRBJ2-5; 8 bases match TRBD2. The CDR3 totals 15 residues. CDR1 and CDR2 from the germline V gene are SGHRS and YFSETQ. V trimming: 4 bases; J trimming: 5 bases; junction bases outside the gene matches: 10. The DNA for the CDR3 is TGCGCCAGCAGCCGAGGGGGACTAGGAGACGAGACCCAGTACTTC. Translated: CASSRGGLGDETQYF.

The rearrangement uses TRBV2 and TRBJ1-5; D is possibly TRBD1 (6 bases). Trimming left V 6 bases short and J 1 base short, with 13 bases between. The germline CDR1 and CDR2 sequences are SNHLY and FYNNEI. CDR3 length: 15 amino acids. The CDR3 is CASRRGGTSNQPQHF. The CDR3 region has the DNA TGTGCCAGCAGGCGGGGGGGCACGAGCAATCAGCCCCAGCATTTT.

This chain joins TRBV27 and TRBJ1-2; 9 nucleotides align to TRBD1. The CDR3 consists of 13 residues. Losses at the gene ends were 6 bases for V and 7 bases for J; bases not matched to a gene: 6. In germline, CDR1 is MNHEY, CDR2 SMNVEV (reference sequence). The chain's CDR3 is CASRRTGVGGYTF. As DNA, the CDR3 is TGTGCCAGCAGGCGGACAGGGGTGGGTGGCTACACCTTC.

The gene calls are TRBV9 and TRBJ1-2; 7 nucleotides line up with TRBD1. After removal of 0 bases from V and 7 bases from J, the junction contained 12 bases not matched to a gene. The CDR3 is made up of 16 amino acids. Germline values: CDR1 SGDLS, CDR2 YYNGEE. The chain's CDR3 is CASSVGKPRQGGGYTF. The DNA of the CDR3 is TGTGCCAGCAGCGTAGGGAAACCTAGACAGGGAGGTGGCTACACCTTC.

V gene TRBV7-9 combines with J gene TRBJ1-1, with TRBD1 identical over 7 bases. Germline V gene sequence: CDR1 SEHNR, CDR2 FQNEAQ (reference sequence). The CDR3 totals 12 residues. V gave up 5 bases and J gave up 11 bases; unmatched junction bases: 8. CDR3 bases: TGTGCCAGCAGCCGATGGGAGACAGGGGCTTTCTTT. The encoded protein is CASSRWETGAFF.

This clone was seen once. The CDR3 DNA follows: TGTGCCAGCAGTGTTAGCGGGGGCTACCTTAACTCCTACAATGAGCAGTTCTTC. It translates to CASSVSGGYLNSYNEQFF. The genes are TRBV6-1 and TRBJ2-1, with TRBD2 identical over 9 bases. V lost 4 bases to trimming and J lost 0 bases; unmatched junction nucleotides: 10. Germline assignment: CDR1 MNHNS and CDR2 SASEGT. The CDR3 length is 18 residues.

The chain is built from TRBV25-1 and TRBJ2-5; 8 nucleotides align to TRBD2. Germline V lookup: CDR1 MGHDK, CDR2 SYGVNS. V was clipped by 10 bases and J by 3 bases; unmatched bases: 16. This CDR3 is built from 16 residues. CDR3 nucleotide sequence: TGTGCCATCGTGTCGGGGGGGCGGTTTCGAGAAGAGACCCAGTACTTC. It specifies CAIVSGGRFREETQYF.

The chain couples TRBV19 to TRBJ1-2; TRBD1 agrees at 7 bases. V lost 7 bases, J lost 3 bases, and 11 bases stayed unmatched. CDR1 LNHDA and CDR2 SQIVND come from the germline V gene (reference sequence). CDR3 size: 15 residues. The CDR3 protein is CASTFLGQVDYGYTF. The CDR3 DNA reads TGTGCCAGTACCTTCCTAGGACAGGTGGACTATGGCTACACCTTC.

The genes are TRBV24-1 and TRBJ1-1; a weak D match, TRBD1 (5 bases). The CDR3 is 12 residues long. Germline loops: CDR1 KGHDR, CDR2 SFDVKD. V was clipped by 7 bases and J by 3 bases, with 8 bases between them. The CDR3 sequence is CATRGGDTEAFF. The CDR3 DNA reads TGTGCCACCAGGGGGGGGGACACTGAAGCTTTCTTT.

The chain combines TRBV19 with TRBJ1-1, with D hard to call. Germline values: CDR1 LNHDA, CDR2 SQIVND (reference sequence). Trimming shortened V by 7 bases and J by 2 bases, and 11 bases separated the two germline ends. This CDR3 is built from 13 residues. CDR3 DNA sequence: TGTGCCAGTACCCTCCAGGCTAACACTGAAGCTTTCTTT. It translates to CASTLQANTEAFF.

This clone came up once. The chain recombines TRBV6-1 with TRBJ1-1; tentative D call: TRBD1 (5 bases). Germline assignment: CDR1 MNHNS and CDR2 SASEGT. V was trimmed by 2 bases and J by 7 bases, leaving 8 bases between them. The CDR3 loop spans 12 amino acids. CDR3 in amino acids: CASSERGGEAFF. CDR3 in DNA: TGTGCCAGCAGTGAAAGGGGCGGTGAAGCTTTCTTT.

The V call is TRBV5-1, the J call TRBJ2-1; 8 bases map to TRBD1. The CDR3 is 15 amino acids. Trimming took 4 bases from V and 4 from J; bases not matched to a gene: 7. Germline-derived CDR1 and CDR2 are SGHRS and YFSETQ. The CDR3 loop is CASSMTGQEYNEQFF. The CDR3 coding sequence is TGCGCCAGCAGCATGACGGGACAGGAGTACAATGAGCAGTTCTTC. Full variable domain (outside the CDR3, taken from reference TRBV5-1 and TRBJ2-1): KAGVTQTPRYLIKTRGQQVTLSCSPISGHRSVSWYQQTPGQGLQFLFEYFSETQRNKGNFPGRFSGRQFSNSRSEMNVSTLELGDSALYLCASSMTGQEYNEQFFGPGTRLTVL.